These T cell receptor beta chains were read from a single sample in a study of Graves' ophthalmopathy and Graves' hyperthyroidism. MiXCR, run by TCRdb on the multiplex PCR reads, gives a single entry per CDR3 protein. The sample yields about 170,000 distinct CDR3 sequences, approximately 40% seen once. The material sequenced was peripheral blood. The receptor set was obtained from a middle-aged woman with Graves' ophthalmopathy. CDR3s include the opening cysteine and the closing phenylalanine or tryptophan. A D gene is named only where the DNA matches it firmly. Size tells how often a clone was seen (once, few, many) or the class of an expanded clone, and some rows leave it out.

v_call	clone_size	j_call	d_call	cdr3_nt	cdr3_aa
TRBV18	many	TRBJ1-1	-	TGTGCCAGCTCAACCAAAACAGGGAACACTGAAGCTTTCTTT	CASSTKTGNTEAFF
TRBV27	-	TRBJ2-4	-	TGTGCCAGCAGTTTAGGGCAGGGGCAAAACATTCAGTACTTC	CASSLGQGQNIQYF
TRBV28	-	TRBJ2-7	-	TGTGCCAGCAGTTCCCCTATAAAGCAGTACTTC	CASSSPIKQYF
TRBV12-3/TRBV12-4	many	TRBJ1-2	-	TGTGCCAGCAGTTTATTTTCTCTCTTAGGCGGCTACACCTTC	CASSLFSLLGGYTF
TRBV7-3	many	TRBJ2-2	TRBD2	TGTGCCAGCAGCCCCGGGACTAGCGGGAGGGACGGGGAGCTGTTTTTT	CASSPGTSGRDGELFF
TRBV27	-	TRBJ2-7	TRBD1	TGTGCCAGCAGTTTAATGGACAGGGTCTCCTACGAGCAGTACTTC	CASSLMDRVSYEQYF
TRBV15	few	TRBJ2-5	-	TGTGCCACCAGCAGAGATCTGGGACACTTGGAGACCCAGTACTTC	CATSRDLGHLETQYF
TRBV4-3	many	TRBJ1-1	-	TGCGCCAGCAGCCAAGATCTGAGGAGGGTGACGAGCGCTGAAGCTTTCTTT	CASSQDLRRVTSAEAFF
TRBV2	many	TRBJ1-5	-	TGTGCCAGCAGTGGAACCGCCCATAGCAATCAGCCCCAGCATTTT	CASSGTAHSNQPQHF
TRBV9	many	TRBJ2-2	TRBD2	TGTGCCAGCAGCGTAAGGACTAGCGGGAACACCGGGGAGCTGTTTTTT	CASSVRTSGNTGELFF
TRBV9	many	TRBJ1-1	TRBD1	TGTGCCAGCAGCTCCGGGACAGGGAACACTGAAGCTTTCTTT	CASSSGTGNTEAFF
TRBV28	few	TRBJ1-1	-	TGTGCCAGCAGTTTAGTCGGATTTGGCACTGAAGCTTTCTTT	CASSLVGFGTEAFF
TRBV3-1	many	TRBJ1-2	-	TGTGCCAGCAGCCTGGCGCTCTATGGCTACACCTTC	CASSLALYGYTF
TRBV6-5	many	TRBJ1-2	TRBD1	TGTGCCAGCAGCCCACAGGGGTCCGACTACTATGGCTACACCTTC	CASSPQGSDYYGYTF
TRBV28	many	TRBJ2-7	-	TGTGCCAGCAGCCCCGCCTCGGGCCCACGCCCCTACGAGCAGTACTTC	CASSPASGPRPYEQYF
TRBV11-2	-	TRBJ2-2	-	TGTGCCAGCAGCCTCACAGGAGGCGCCGGGGAGCTGTTTTTT	CASSLTGGAGELFF
TRBV20-1	many	TRBJ2-7	-	TGCAGTGCTCAACCGAGGACTATCAGTTACGAGCAGTACTTC	CSAQPRTISYEQYF
TRBV2	-	TRBJ2-7	TRBD2	TGTGCCAGCAGTTTAGCGGGCTTCCACGAGCAGTACTTC	CASSLAGFHEQYF
TRBV5-1	many	TRBJ1-1	-	TGCGCCAGCACCGTGACAGGGAACACTGAAGCTTTCTTT	CASTVTGNTEAFF
TRBV6-2/TRBV6-3	many	TRBJ2-2	TRBD2	TGTGCCAGCAATCTTCTAGCGGAAAACACCGGGGAGCTGTTTTTT	CASNLLAENTGELFF
TRBV30	many	TRBJ2-2	-	TGTGCCTGGAGTGTAACCCGCAACACCGGGGAGCTGTTTTTT	CAWSVTRNTGELFF
TRBV27	-	TRBJ2-7	TRBD1	TGTGCCAGCAATGCCTTACCGGGACAGGGGGCAGCCGAGCAGTACTTC	CASNALPGQGAAEQYF
TRBV7-2	many	TRBJ2-4	-	TGTGCCAGCAGCAGCGAAAGGTCGAACATTCAGTACTTC	CASSSERSNIQYF
TRBV29-1	many	TRBJ2-7	TRBD2	TGCAGCGCCCGCCGGGAGGCTTCCTACGAGCAGTACTTC	CSARREASYEQYF
TRBV11-1	many	TRBJ1-3	-	TGTGCCAGCAGGTATGGGGGCCGCGGCTCTGGAAACACCATATATTTT	CASRYGGRGSGNTIYF
TRBV7-9	many	TRBJ2-7	-	TGTGCCAGCAGCTTAGAATCGGGGAGCTACGAGCAGTACTTC	CASSLESGSYEQYF
TRBV27	-	TRBJ1-1	TRBD1	TGTGCCAGCAGTTTTGAGACAGGGGGAAACACTGAAGCTTTCTTT	CASSFETGGNTEAFF
TRBV6-2/TRBV6-3	few	TRBJ1-1	-	TGTGCCAGCAACCGAGACAAGCCTAACACTGAAGCTTTCTTT	CASNRDKPNTEAFF
TRBV5-1	many	TRBJ2-7	-	TGCGCCAGCAGCGGTGGACAGGAGGGGACCTACGAGCAGTACTTC	CASSGGQEGTYEQYF
TRBV30	many	TRBJ2-7	-	TGTGCCTGGGGACAGGGAGGGTACACCTACGAGCAGTACTTC	CAWGQGGYTYEQYF
TRBV6-1	-	TRBJ2-2	-	TGTGCCAGCAGCAGCGGATCGAACACCGGGGAGCTGTTTTTT	CASSSGSNTGELFF
TRBV20-1	-	TRBJ1-1	-	TGCAGTGCTAGAGGTTTAACAGGGAATAAGAACACTGAAGCTTTCTTT	CSARGLTGNKNTEAFF
TRBV11-2	few	TRBJ1-5	TRBD1	TGTGCCAGCAGCACCAGAAGACAGGGACCGAATCAGCCCCAGCATTTT	CASSTRRQGPNQPQHF
TRBV6-1	-	TRBJ1-5	-	TGTGCCAGCAAGGTAGGGGTCGCTCAGCCCCAGCATTTT	CASKVGVAQPQHF
TRBV7-8	-	TRBJ2-7	-	TGTGCCAGCAGCCTTGGGTGGCACAGGTCCTACGAGCAGTACTTC	CASSLGWHRSYEQYF
TRBV7-2	many	TRBJ1-1	-	TGTGCCAGCAGCTCCGGTGCGGGGACCACTGAAGCTTTCTTT	CASSSGAGTTEAFF
TRBV5-1	-	TRBJ1-2	-	TGCGCCAGCAGCTTGGAGGGTTCTGTCGATGGCTACACCTTC	CASSLEGSVDGYTF
TRBV6-5	-	TRBJ2-5	TRBD2	TGTGCCAGCAGTTACGGGCCTAGCGGGAGGGCCGAAGAGACCCAGTACTTC	CASSYGPSGRAEETQYF
TRBV6-6	many	TRBJ2-5	TRBD1	TGTGCCAGCAAGGGGGGGGGGACAGGGCAGAAGACCCAGTACTTC	CASKGGGTGQKTQYF
TRBV6-2/TRBV6-3	-	TRBJ2-5	-	TGTGCCAGCAGATGGGACCGACACCAAGAGACCCAGTACTTC	CASRWDRHQETQYF
TRBV7-9	-	TRBJ2-5	-	TGTGCCAGCAGTCAGGTAGAAGAGACCCAGTACTTC	CASSQVEETQYF
TRBV20-1	many	TRBJ1-6	TRBD1	TGCAGTGCTAGACCACAGGGGGCCTCCTATAATTCACCCCTCCACTTT	CSARPQGASYNSPLHF
TRBV20-1	many	TRBJ1-1	-	TGCAGTGCCCGGCGGCACCGGAACACTGAAGCTTTCTTT	CSARRHRNTEAFF
TRBV14	many	TRBJ1-1	-	TGTGCCAGCAGCCAGCCGGCTTCCAGGGGCACTGAAGCTTTCTTT	CASSQPASRGTEAFF
TRBV27	many	TRBJ2-7	-	TGTGCCAGCAGTCCGTATTTTGGTACCTACGAGCAGTACTTC	CASSPYFGTYEQYF
TRBV6-1	-	TRBJ1-1	TRBD1	TGTGCCAGCAGAGACAGGGGTGGGTTCAACACTGAAGCTTTCTTT	CASRDRGGFNTEAFF
TRBV27	many	TRBJ1-5	-	TGTGCCAGCAGTTTTTGGGCTAGCAATCAGCCCCAGCATTTT	CASSFWASNQPQHF
TRBV6-1	-	TRBJ2-7	TRBD1	TGTGCCAGCAGTGGAATCTGGACAGGGGCGTCGGAGCAGTACTTC	CASSGIWTGASEQYF
TRBV24-1	many	TRBJ1-2	-	TGTGCCACCAGTGGTATAGGGGTTGGTGGCTACACCTTC	CATSGIGVGGYTF
TRBV10-3	many	TRBJ2-2	TRBD2	TGTGCCATCAGGGGGACTAGCGGGAACGGCGGGGAGCTGTTTTTT	CAIRGTSGNGGELFF
TRBV24-1	-	TRBJ2-7	-	TGTGCCACCAGTGACTCGGGGGAGGACAGATCCTACGAGCAGTACTTC	CATSDSGEDRSYEQYF
TRBV6-2/TRBV6-3	many	TRBJ1-6	TRBD1	TGTGCCAGCAGGCCGACAGGGGGGTATTCACCCCTCCACTTT	CASRPTGGYSPLHF
TRBV20-1	-	TRBJ2-5	TRBD2	TGCAGTGCTAGACCCCCCGTTCTAGCGGGAGAGACCCAGTACTTC	CSARPPVLAGETQYF
TRBV20-1	many	TRBJ1-5	TRBD1	TGCAGTGCTAGGCGGACAGGAAGCAATCAGCCCCAGCATTTT	CSARRTGSNQPQHF
TRBV12-3/TRBV12-4	-	TRBJ2-7	-	TGTGCCAGCGCTGTTTCCGGGACATCCTACGAGCAGTACTTC	CASAVSGTSYEQYF